The sequence of this T cell receptor beta chain was determined in a study of blood T cell repertoires in COVID-19. Germline trimming cut 10 bases from V and 4 bases from J; bases unmatched to any gene: 8. The length of the CDR3 is 13 residues. The germline gives CDR1 LNHDA, CDR2 SQIVND (reference sequence). Profiled with immunoSEQ multiplex PCR; TCRdb holds only in-frame clones, not every one. The sample consists of more than 100,000 clones, approximately 83% of them appearing once. This TCR came from a woman between 45 and 65 years old with acute or convalescent COVID-19. The sequencing sample was made of peripheral blood. The gene calls are TRBV19 and TRBJ1-1; 8 positions match TRBD1. Here the CDR3 DNA reads TGTGCCACTGGACAGGGTAAGGGCACTGAAGCTTTCTTT. Encoded protein: CATGQGKGTEAFF.